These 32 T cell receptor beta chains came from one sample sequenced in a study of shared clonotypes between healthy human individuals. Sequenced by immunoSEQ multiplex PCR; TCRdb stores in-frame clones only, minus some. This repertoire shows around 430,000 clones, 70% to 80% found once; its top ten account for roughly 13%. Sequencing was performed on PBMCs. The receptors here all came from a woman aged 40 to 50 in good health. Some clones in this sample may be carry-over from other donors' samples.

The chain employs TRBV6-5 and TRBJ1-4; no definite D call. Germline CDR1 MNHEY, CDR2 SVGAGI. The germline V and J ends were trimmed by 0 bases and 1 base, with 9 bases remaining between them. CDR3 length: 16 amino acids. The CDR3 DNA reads TGTGCCAGCAGTTACTCCATCACTTTAACTAATGAAAAACTGTTTTTT. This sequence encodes CASSYSITLTNEKLFF.

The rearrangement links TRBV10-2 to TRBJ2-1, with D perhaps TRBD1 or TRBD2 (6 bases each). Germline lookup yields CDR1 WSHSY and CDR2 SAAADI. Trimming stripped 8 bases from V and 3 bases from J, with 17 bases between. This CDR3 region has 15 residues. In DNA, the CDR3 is TGCGCCAGCGCCCGCGGGACATCGGGCTACAATGAGCAGTTCTTC. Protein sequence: CASARGTSGYNEQFF.

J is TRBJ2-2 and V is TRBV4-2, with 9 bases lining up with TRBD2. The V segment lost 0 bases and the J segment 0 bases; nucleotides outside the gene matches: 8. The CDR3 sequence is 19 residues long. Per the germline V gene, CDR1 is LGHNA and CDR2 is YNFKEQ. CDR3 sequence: CASSQDPMTSGANTGELFF. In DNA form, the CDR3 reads TGTGCCAGCAGCCAAGACCCCATGACTAGCGGAGCGAACACCGGGGAGCTGTTTTTT.

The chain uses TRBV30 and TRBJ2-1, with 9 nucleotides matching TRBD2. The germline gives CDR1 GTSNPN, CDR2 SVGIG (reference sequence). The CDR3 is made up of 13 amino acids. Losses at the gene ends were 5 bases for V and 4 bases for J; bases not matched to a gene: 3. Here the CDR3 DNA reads TGTGCCTGGGCGACTAGCGGTTACAATGAGCAGTTCTTC. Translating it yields CAWATSGYNEQFF.

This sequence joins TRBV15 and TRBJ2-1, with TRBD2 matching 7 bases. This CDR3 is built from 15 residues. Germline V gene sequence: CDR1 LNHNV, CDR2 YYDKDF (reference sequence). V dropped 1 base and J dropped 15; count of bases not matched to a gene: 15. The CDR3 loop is CATSRVTGAGPTLFF. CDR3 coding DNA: TGTGCCACCAGCAGAGTCACGGGAGCGGGACCCACTCTGTTCTTC.

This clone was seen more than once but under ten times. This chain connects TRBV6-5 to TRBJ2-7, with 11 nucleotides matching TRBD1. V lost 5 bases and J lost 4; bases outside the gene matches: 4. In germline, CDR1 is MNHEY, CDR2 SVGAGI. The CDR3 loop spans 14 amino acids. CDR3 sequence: CASSPDRGRYEQYF. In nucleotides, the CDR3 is TGTGCCAGCAGTCCGGACAGGGGGCGGTACGAGCAGTACTTC.

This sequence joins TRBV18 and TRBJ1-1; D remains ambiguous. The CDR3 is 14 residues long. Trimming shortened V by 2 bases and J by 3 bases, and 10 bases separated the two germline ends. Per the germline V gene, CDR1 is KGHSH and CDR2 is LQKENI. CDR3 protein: CASSPETGDTEAFF. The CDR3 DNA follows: TGTGCCAGCTCACCAGAGACTGGGGACACTGAAGCTTTCTTT. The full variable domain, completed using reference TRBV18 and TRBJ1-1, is NAGVMQNPRHLVRRRGQEARLRCSPMKGHSHVYWYRQLPEEGLKFMVYLQKENIIDESGMPKERFSAEFPKEGPSILRIQQVVRGDSAAYFCASSPETGDTEAFFGQGTRLTVV.

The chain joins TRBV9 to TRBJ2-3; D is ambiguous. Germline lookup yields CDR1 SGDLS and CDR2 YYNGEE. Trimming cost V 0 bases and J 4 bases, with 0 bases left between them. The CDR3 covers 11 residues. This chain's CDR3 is CASSVADTQYF. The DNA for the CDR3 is TGTGCCAGCAGCGTAGCAGATACGCAGTATTTT. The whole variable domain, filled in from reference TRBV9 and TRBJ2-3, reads DSGVTQTPKHLITATGQRVTLRCSPRSGDLSVYWYQQSLDQGLQFLIQYYNGEERAKGNILERFSAQQFPDLHSELNLSSLELGDSALYFCASSVADTQYFGPGTRLTVL.

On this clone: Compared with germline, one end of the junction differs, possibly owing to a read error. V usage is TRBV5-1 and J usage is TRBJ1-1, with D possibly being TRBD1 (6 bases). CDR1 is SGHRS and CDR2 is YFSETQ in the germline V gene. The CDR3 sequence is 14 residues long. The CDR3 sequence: CASSLHTGNSEAFF. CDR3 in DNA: TGCGCCAGCAGCCTACATACAGGGAACTCTGAAGCTTTCTTT.

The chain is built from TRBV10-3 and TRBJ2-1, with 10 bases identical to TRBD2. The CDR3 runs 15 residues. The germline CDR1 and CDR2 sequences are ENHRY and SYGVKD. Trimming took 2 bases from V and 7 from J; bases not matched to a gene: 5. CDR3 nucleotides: TGTGCCATCAGTGAGGCTAGCGGGAGTCGTAATGAGCAGTTCTTC. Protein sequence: CAISEASGSRNEQFF.

The CDR3 reads CASREGTGSTDTQYF. CDR3 bases: TGTGCCAGCAGGGAAGGGACGGGGTCCACAGATACGCAGTATTTT. This chain uses TRBV28 with TRBJ2-3, with D perhaps given as TRBD1 or TRBD2 (5 bases each). Germline V gene data show CDR1 as MDHEN and CDR2 as SYDVKM. This CDR3 is 15 amino acids long. V lost 6 bases to trimming and J lost 2 bases, with 15 bases between them.

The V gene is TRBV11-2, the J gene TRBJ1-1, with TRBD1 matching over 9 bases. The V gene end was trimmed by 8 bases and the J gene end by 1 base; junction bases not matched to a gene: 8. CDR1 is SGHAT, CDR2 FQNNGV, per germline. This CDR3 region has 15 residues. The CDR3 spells CASSNRGQWNTEAFF. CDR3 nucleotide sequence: TGTGCCAGCTCAAACAGGGGGCAGTGGAACACTGAAGCTTTCTTT.

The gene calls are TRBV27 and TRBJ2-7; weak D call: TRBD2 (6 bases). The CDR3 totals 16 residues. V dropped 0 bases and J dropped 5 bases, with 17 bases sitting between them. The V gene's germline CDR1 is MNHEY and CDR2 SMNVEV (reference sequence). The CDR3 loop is CASSLSGGASVNEQYF. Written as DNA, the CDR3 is TGTGCCAGCAGTTTATCAGGAGGGGCCTCCGTCAACGAGCAGTACTTC.

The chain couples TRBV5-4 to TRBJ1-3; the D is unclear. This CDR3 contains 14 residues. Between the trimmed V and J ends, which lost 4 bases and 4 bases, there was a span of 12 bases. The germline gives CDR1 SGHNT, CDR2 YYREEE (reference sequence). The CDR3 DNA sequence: TGTGCCAGCAGCAACCCCCTGAGGGGAAACACCATATATTTT. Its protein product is CASSNPLRGNTIYF.

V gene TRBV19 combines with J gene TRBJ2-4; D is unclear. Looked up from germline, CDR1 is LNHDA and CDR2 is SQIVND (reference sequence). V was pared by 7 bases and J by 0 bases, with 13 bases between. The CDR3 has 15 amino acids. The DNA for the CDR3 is TGTGCCAGTAACCCAGGCGGTATAGCCAAAAACATTCAGTACTTC. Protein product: CASNPGGIAKNIQYF.

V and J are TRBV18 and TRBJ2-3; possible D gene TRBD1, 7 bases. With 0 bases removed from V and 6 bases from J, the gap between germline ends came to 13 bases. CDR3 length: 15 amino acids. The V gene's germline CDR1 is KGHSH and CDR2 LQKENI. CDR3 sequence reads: CASSPPEGAGDTQYF. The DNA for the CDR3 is TGTGCCAGCTCACCACCGGAGGGGGCCGGGGATACGCAGTATTTT. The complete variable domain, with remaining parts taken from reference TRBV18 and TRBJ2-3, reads NAGVMQNPRHLVRRRGQEARLRCSPMKGHSHVYWYRQLPEEGLKFMVYLQKENIIDESGMPKERFSAEFPKEGPSILRIQQVVRGDSAAYFCASSPPEGAGDTQYFGPGTRLTVL.

CDR3 sequence (DNA): TGTGCCAGCAGCTTACTTGCAACCTCAGGGGGTGGCGGGAGAAATGAGCAGTTCTTC. Its translation: CASSLLATSGGGGRNEQFF. J is TRBJ2-1 and V is TRBV5-8; D is tentatively TRBD1 or TRBD2 (7 bases each). The CDR3 has 19 residues. Germline assignment: CDR1 SGHTS and CDR2 YDEGEE. Trimming stripped 2 bases from V and 7 bases from J, with 28 bases between. The whole variable domain, filled in from reference TRBV5-8 and TRBJ2-1, reads EAGVTQSPTHLIKTRGQQATLRCSPISGHTSVYWYQQALGLGLQFLLWYDEGEERNRGNFPPRFSGRQFPNYSSELNVNALELEDSALYLCASSLLATSGGGGRNEQFFGPGTRLTVL.

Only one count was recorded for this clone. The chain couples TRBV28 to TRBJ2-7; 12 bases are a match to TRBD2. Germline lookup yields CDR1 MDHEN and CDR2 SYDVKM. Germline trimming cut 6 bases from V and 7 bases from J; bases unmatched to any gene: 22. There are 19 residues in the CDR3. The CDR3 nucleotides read TGTGCCAGCAGCCAAAGGGGCAGTATAGGACTAGCGGGAAAGGAAGAGCAGTACTTC. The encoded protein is CASSQRGSIGLAGKEEQYF.

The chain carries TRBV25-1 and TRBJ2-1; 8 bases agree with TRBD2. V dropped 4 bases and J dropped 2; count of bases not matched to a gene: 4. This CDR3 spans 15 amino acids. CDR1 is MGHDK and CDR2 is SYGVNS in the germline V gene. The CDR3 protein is CASSGGLGPYNEQFF. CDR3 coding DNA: TGTGCCAGCAGTGGGGGACTAGGCCCCTACAATGAGCAGTTCTTC. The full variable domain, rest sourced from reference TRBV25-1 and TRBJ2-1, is EADIYQTPRYLVIGTGKKITLECSQTMGHDKMYWYQQDPGMELHLIHYSYGVNSTEKGDLSSESTVSRIRTEHFPLTLESARPSHTSQYLCASSGGLGPYNEQFFGPGTRLTVL.

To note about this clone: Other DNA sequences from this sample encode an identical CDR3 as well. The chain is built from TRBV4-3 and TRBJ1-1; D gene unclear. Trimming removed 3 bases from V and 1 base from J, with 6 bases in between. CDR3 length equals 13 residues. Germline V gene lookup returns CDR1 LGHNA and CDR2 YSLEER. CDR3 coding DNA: TGCGCCAGCAGCCAGGGGAGGAACACTGAAGCTTTCTTT. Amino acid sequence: CASSQGRNTEAFF.

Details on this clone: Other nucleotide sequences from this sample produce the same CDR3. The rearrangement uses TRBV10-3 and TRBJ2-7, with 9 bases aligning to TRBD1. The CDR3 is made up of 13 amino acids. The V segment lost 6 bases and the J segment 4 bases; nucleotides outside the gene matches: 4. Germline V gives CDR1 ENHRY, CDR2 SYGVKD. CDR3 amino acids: CAIRGGQGYEQYF. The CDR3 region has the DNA TGTGCCATCAGGGGGGGACAGGGATACGAGCAGTACTTC.

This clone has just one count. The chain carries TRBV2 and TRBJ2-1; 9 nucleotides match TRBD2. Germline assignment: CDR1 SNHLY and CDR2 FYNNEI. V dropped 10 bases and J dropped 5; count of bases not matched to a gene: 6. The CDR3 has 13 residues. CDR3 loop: CATNSGSDNEQFF. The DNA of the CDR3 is TGTGCCACAAATAGCGGGAGTGACAATGAGCAGTTCTTC.

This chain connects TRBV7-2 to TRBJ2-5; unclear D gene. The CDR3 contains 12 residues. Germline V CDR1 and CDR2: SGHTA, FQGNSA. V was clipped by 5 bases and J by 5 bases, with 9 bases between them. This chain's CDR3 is CASSKTRETQYF. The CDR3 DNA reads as TGTGCCAGCAGCAAAACAAGGGAGACCCAGTACTTC.

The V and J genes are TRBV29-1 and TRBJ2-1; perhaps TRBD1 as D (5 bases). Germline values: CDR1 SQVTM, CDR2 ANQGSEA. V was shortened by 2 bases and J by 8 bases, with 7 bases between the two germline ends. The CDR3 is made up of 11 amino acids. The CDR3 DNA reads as TGCAGCGTTGAAAGGGGCGATGAGCAGTTCTTC. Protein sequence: CSVERGDEQFF.

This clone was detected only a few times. CDR3 DNA sequence: TGCGCCAGCAGCCACGGGACTAGCGGGAGGGGAGGGGACAATGAGCAGTTCTTC. Translating it yields CASSHGTSGRGGDNEQFF. This chain joins TRBV4-3 and TRBJ2-1; TRBD2 aligns across 16 bases. V trimming: 3 bases; J trimming: 5 bases; junction bases outside the gene matches: 7. There are 18 residues in the CDR3. Germline values: CDR1 LGHNA, CDR2 YSLEER.

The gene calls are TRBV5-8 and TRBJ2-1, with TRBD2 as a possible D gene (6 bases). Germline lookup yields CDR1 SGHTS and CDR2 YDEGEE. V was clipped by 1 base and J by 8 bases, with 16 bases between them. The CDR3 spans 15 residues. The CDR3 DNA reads TGTGCCAGCAGCTTGTCGGGGGTCCGGTTGGATGAGCAGTTCTTC. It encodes CASSLSGVRLDEQFF.

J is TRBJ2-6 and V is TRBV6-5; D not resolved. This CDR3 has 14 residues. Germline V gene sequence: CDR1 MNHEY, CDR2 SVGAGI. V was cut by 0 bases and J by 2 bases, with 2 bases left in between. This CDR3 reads CASSYSTGANVLTF. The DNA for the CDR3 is TGTGCCAGCAGTTACTCGACTGGGGCCAACGTCCTGACTTTC.

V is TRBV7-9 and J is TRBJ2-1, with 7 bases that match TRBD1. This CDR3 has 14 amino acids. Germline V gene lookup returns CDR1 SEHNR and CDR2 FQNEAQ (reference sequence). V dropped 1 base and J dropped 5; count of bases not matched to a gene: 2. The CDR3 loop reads CASSLGQGDNEQFF. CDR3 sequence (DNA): TGTGCCAGCAGCTTAGGACAGGGTGACAATGAGCAGTTCTTC.

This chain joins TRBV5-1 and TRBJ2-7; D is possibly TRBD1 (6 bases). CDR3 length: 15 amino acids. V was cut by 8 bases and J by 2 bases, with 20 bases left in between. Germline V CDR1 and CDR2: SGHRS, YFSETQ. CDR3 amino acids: CASTLGGTLAYEQYF. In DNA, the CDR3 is TGCGCCAGTACACTTGGTGGGACACTTGCCTACGAGCAGTACTTC.

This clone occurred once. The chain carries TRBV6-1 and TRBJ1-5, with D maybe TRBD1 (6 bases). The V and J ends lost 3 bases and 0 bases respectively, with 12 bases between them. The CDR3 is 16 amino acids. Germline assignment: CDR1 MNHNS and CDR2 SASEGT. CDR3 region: CASSDPTGYSNQPQHF. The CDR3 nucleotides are TGTGCCAGCAGTGATCCTACAGGGTATAGCAATCAGCCCCAGCATTTT.

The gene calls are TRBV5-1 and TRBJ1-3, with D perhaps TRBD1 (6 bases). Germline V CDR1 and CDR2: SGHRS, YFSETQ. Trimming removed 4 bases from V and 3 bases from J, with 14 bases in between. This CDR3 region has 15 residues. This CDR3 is CASSPQGQGGNTIYF. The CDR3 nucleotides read TGCGCCAGCAGCCCCCAGGGGCAAGGTGGAAACACCATATATTTT.

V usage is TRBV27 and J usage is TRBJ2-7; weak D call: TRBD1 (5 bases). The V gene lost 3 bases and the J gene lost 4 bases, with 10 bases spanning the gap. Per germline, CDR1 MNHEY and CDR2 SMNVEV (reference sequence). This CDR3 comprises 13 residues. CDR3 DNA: TGTGCCAGCAGTTTGAAGACAGAGTACGAGCAGTACTTC. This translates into CASSLKTEYEQYF.